The clone carrying this TCR beta chain was observed many times. The sample is drawn from a study of tumor-infiltrating lymphocytes in primary liver carcinoma. The source material, about 17-31 mg of unsorted bulk tissue, was used to co-extract RNA and DNA. The trim removed 4 bases at V and 7 bases at J, leaving 19 bases unmatched. Looked up from germline, CDR1 is MGHRA and CDR2 is YSYEKL. The CDR3 is 19 residues long. The investigators made TCR beta cDNA from about 510 ng total RNA, using a constant-region primer. Employing slightly modified ARM-PCR, three nested multiplex PCR rounds were run, and these gave rise to the TCR beta libraries. A C-beta reverse primer and TRBV1-TRBV30 forward primers served in each of the first two PCR rounds, at about 10 cycles apiece. TCRdb analysed the multiplex PCR reads with MiXCR anew, one entry per CDR3 protein. The sample consists of more than 70,000 distinct CDR3 sequences, roughly 71% of them appearing once.

The V call is TRBV4-1, the J call TRBJ2-1; 10 bases align to TRBD1. Sequences were obtained from tumor-adjacent normal liver tissue. The receptor's source is a man between 35 and 55 years old with primary liver carcinoma and hepatitis B virus infection. In nucleotides, the CDR3 is TGCGCCAGCAGCCCACGGACAGGGGGGTATAACGGGAGAGGGAATGAGCAGTTCTTC. Its translation is CASSPRTGGYNGRGNEQFF.